This TCR beta chain was recovered during a study of vaccination and CD4 T cells after COVID-19. CDR1 is SEHNR and CDR2 is FQNEAQ in the germline V gene (reference sequence). The CDR3 is made up of 13 amino acids. The V gene lost 1 base and the J gene lost 4 bases, with 7 bases spanning the gap. The table lists this clonotype with a few counts. What it binds is unknown. Cultured CD4+ T cells had their DNA profiled by the Oncomine TCR Beta short-read assay. TCRdb redid the calling of the PCR reads with MiXCR, one entry per CDR3 protein. The top ten clones hold 3.5% to 4% of a sample with around 16,000 distinct CDR3 sequences, roughly 40% of them seen once. As for treatment: 10-day PBMC culture with coronavirus spike peptide pools or control peptides (ViraFEST assay). The cultures had half their medium swapped for fresh IL-2 medium on days 3 and 7.

This sequence was found in a human donor who had recovered from COVID-19. The chain recombines TRBV7-9 with TRBJ1-2, with unresolved D. Sequenced input: CD4+ T cells from blood, cultured in vitro. The CDR3 loop is CASSLGSVYGYTF. CDR3 bases: TGTGCCAGCAGCTTAGGTTCGGTCTATGGCTACACCTTC. The whole variable domain, remainder taken from reference TRBV7-9 and TRBJ1-2, is DTGVSQNPRHKITKRGQNVTFRCDPISEHNRLYWYRQTLGQGPEFLTYFQNEAQLEKSRLLSDRFSAERPKGSFSTLEIQRTEQGDSAMYLCASSLGSVYGYTFGSGTRLTVV.